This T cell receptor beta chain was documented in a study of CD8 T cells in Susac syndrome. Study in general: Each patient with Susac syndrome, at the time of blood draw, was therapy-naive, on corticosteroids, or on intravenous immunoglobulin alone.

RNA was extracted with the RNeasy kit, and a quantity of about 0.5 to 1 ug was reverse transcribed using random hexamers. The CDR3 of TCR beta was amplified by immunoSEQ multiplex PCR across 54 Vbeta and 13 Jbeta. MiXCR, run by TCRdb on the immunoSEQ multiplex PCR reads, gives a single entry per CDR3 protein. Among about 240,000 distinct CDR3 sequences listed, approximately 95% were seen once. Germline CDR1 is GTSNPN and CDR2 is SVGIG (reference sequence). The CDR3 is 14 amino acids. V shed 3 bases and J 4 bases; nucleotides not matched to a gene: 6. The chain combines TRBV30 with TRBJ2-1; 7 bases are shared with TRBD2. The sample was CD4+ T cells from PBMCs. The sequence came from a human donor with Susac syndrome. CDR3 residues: CAWRVAGAYNEQFF. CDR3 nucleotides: TGTGCCTGGAGAGTGGCGGGAGCTTACAATGAGCAGTTCTTC.